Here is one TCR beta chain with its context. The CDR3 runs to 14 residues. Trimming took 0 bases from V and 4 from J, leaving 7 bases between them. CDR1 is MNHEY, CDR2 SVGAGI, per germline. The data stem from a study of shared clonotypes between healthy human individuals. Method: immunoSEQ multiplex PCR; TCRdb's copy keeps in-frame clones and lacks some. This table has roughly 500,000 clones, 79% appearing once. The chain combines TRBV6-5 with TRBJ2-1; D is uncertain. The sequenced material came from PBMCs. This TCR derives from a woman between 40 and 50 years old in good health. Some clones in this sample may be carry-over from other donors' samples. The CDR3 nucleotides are TGTGCCAGCAGTTACTCTTCGGCTTACAATGAGCAGTTCTTC. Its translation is CASSYSSAYNEQFF.